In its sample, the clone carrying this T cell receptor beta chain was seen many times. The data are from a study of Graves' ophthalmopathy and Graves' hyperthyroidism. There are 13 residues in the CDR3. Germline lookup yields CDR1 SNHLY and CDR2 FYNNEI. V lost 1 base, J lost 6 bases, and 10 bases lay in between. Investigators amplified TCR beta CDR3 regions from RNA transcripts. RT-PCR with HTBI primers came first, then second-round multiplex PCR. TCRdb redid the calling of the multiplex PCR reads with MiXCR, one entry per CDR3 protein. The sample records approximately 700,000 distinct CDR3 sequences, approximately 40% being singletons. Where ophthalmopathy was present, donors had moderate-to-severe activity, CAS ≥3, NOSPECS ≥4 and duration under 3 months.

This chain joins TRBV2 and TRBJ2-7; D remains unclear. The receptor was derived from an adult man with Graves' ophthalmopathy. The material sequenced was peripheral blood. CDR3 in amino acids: CASSEESDIEQYF. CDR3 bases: TGTGCCAGCAGTGAAGAGTCAGATATCGAGCAGTACTTC.